Shown below are 11 T cell receptor beta chains from a single sample sequenced in a study of control samples from healthy donors and cancer patients. The assay was immunoSEQ multiplex PCR, and TCRdb's table has in-frame clones only and misses some. The data contain more than 65,000 clones, around nine tenths of them singletons. Sequencing was carried out using PBMCs. These receptors came from a woman in her sixties or seventies with head and neck cancer.

The CDR3 sequence: CASSQHLRLDNSPLHF. The CDR3 DNA reads TGTGCCAGCAGCCAGCATTTGAGGTTGGATAATTCACCCCTCCACTTT. The chain employs TRBV11-2 and TRBJ1-6; no reliable D call. CDR1 and CDR2 from the germline V gene are SGHAT and FQNNGV. V was shortened by 5 bases and J by 5 bases, with 16 bases between the two germline ends. The length of the CDR3 is 16 residues.

The rearrangement links TRBV3-1 (or the pseudogene TRBV3-2) to TRBJ2-7, with D maybe TRBD1 (5 bases). There are 13 residues in the CDR3. Trimming pared 1 base from V and 7 bases from J, leaving 11 bases between. Germline V gene sequence: CDR1 LGHDT, CDR2 YNNKEL (reference sequence). The CDR3 loop is CASSQGGLGEQYF. The CDR3 DNA reads TGTGCCAGCAGCCAAGGGGGCTTGGGGGAGCAGTACTTC.

The chain has TRBV9 and TRBJ2-3; possible D gene TRBD1, 5 bases. The length of the CDR3 is 15 residues. The germline V gene encodes CDR1 SGDLS and CDR2 YYNGEE. V was clipped by 1 base and J by 1 base, with 10 bases between them. This chain's CDR3 is CASSVQGHGTDTQYF. The CDR3 DNA reads TGTGCCAGCAGCGTACAGGGCCATGGCACAGATACGCAGTATTTT.

The genes are TRBV27 and TRBJ1-2; D remains unclear. V lost 5 bases to trimming and J lost 4 bases, with 17 bases between them. The germline V gene has CDR1 MNHEY and CDR2 SMNVEV (reference sequence). The CDR3 covers 15 residues. In DNA, the CDR3 is TGTGCCAGCAGTCCAAGTTCCCTAGGGTCCTATGGCTACACCTTC. Translated, it gives CASSPSSLGSYGYTF.

A few counts support this clone. The chain has TRBV11-2 and TRBJ2-1; tentative D call: TRBD2 (6 bases). The length of the CDR3 is 15 residues. Germline CDR1 and CDR2: SGHAT and FQNNGV. Trimming stripped 2 bases from V and 2 bases from J, with 10 bases between. Written as DNA, the CDR3 is TGTGCCAGCAGCTTAACGGGAGCAACCTACAATGAGCAGTTCTTC. Amino acids: CASSLTGATYNEQFF.

J is TRBJ2-1 and V is TRBV4-2; weak D call: TRBD1 (6 bases). The germline gives CDR1 LGHNA, CDR2 YNFKEQ. The ends were cut back, 2 bases at V and 8 bases at J, with 10 bases in the middle. The CDR3 runs to 13 residues. CDR3 DNA: TGTGCCAGCAGCCAAACCTACAGGGATGAGCAGTTCTTC. This sequence encodes CASSQTYRDEQFF.

CDR3 nucleotides: TGTGCCAGCAGCTTCCGTATAGCGAGCGCGAACACCGGGGAGCTGTTTTTT. It yields the protein CASSFRIASANTGELFF. The chain recombines TRBV7-8 with TRBJ2-2; TRBD2 is a possible D gene (5 bases). Between the trimmed V and J ends, which lost 3 bases and 0 bases, there was a span of 14 bases. This CDR3 region has 17 residues. Germline V gene lookup returns CDR1 SGHVS and CDR2 FQNEAQ.

The rearrangement joins TRBV19 to TRBJ1-4, with 9 bases matching TRBD1. CDR1 and CDR2 from the germline V gene are LNHDA and SQIVND (reference sequence). The CDR3 is made up of 15 amino acids. The ends lost 2 bases at V and 6 bases at J; junction bases unmatched: 4. The CDR3 DNA sequence: TGTGCCAGTAGTATAACAGGACAGGGGTATGAAAAACTGTTTTTT. As protein: CASSITGQGYEKLFF.

The chain combines TRBV15 with TRBJ1-3, with no clear D. CDR3 length: 14 amino acids. Germline-derived CDR1 and CDR2 are LNHNV and YYDKDF (reference sequence). V was cut by 2 bases and J by 8 bases, with 13 bases left in between. DNA of the CDR3: TGTGCCACCAGCAGACTGGGGAATCGGGACACCATATATTTT. Translated, it gives CATSRLGNRDTIYF. Full variable domain (remainder filled in from reference TRBV15 and TRBJ1-3): DAMVIQNPRYQVTQFGKPVTLSCSQTLNHNVMYWYQQKSSQAPKLLFHYYDKDFNNEADTPDNFQSRRPNTSFCFLDIRSPGLGDTAMYLCATSRLGNRDTIYFGEGSWLTVV.

V is TRBV7-9 and J is TRBJ1-3; 8 bases match TRBD1. V shed 6 bases, J shed 3 bases, and the junction held 7 bases outside the gene matches. Per germline, CDR1 SEHNR and CDR2 FQNEAQ (reference sequence). CDR3 length: 15 residues. The CDR3 protein is CASSQGALLGNTIYF. In DNA, the CDR3 is TGTGCCAGCAGTCAGGGGGCCCTCCTTGGAAACACCATATATTTT.

V is TRBV7-8 and J is TRBJ2-3; D remains unclear. The CDR3 is made up of 15 amino acids. V gave up 5 bases and J gave up 1 base, with 13 bases separating them. The germline V gene encodes CDR1 SGHVS and CDR2 FQNEAQ. The CDR3 spells CASSLLRWGTDTQYF. The CDR3 nucleotides read TGTGCCAGCAGCCTCTTACGATGGGGCACAGATACGCAGTATTTT.